Shown below are 9 T cell receptor beta chains from a single sample sequenced in a study of T cell changes during pregnancy in multiple sclerosis. Measured with immunoSEQ multiplex PCR; TCRdb has only the in-frame clones, and not every one. The sample has about 110,000 clones; about 90% are singletons. The source material was peripheral blood, sampled in the third trimester of pregnancy. The source of these receptors is a female donor in good health, enrolled as a control in a pregnancy study.

Turning to this clone: Other nucleotide sequences in the sample specify the same CDR3. The chain carries TRBV7-2 and TRBJ1-1, with 12 bases fitting TRBD1. The CDR3 has 15 amino acids. Germline lookup yields CDR1 SGHTA and CDR2 FQGNSA. The V segment lost 3 bases and the J segment 6 bases; nucleotides outside the gene matches: 5. Here the CDR3 DNA reads TGTGCCAGCAGCTTGGGGGACAGGGGGCGAGCTGAAGCTTTCTTT. It is translated as CASSLGDRGRAEAFF.

The rearrangement joins TRBV19 to TRBJ2-5; 8 bases align to TRBD1. Germline CDR1 is LNHDA and CDR2 is SQIVND (reference sequence). After removal of 5 bases from V and 4 bases from J, the junction contained 9 bases not matched to a gene. The CDR3 extends over 15 amino acids. The CDR3 DNA is TGTGCCAGTAGTTTAGGGACAGGCATAGGAGAGACCCAGTACTTC. Translation gives CASSLGTGIGETQYF.

The rearrangement uses TRBV9 and TRBJ2-7; the match to TRBD1 covers 8 bases. V shed 4 bases, J shed 4 bases, and the junction held 7 bases outside the gene matches. Germline loops: CDR1 SGDLS, CDR2 YYNGEE. The CDR3 length is 14 residues. CDR3 residues: CASSPRTGSYEQYF. CDR3 coding DNA: TGTGCCAGCAGCCCGAGGACAGGGTCTTACGAGCAGTACTTC.

The chain employs TRBV5-5 and TRBJ1-3; D not resolved. The germline gives CDR1 SGHKS, CDR2 YYEKEE (reference sequence). This CDR3 has 15 residues. V was shortened by 5 bases and J by 0 bases, with 12 bases between the two germline ends. The CDR3 loop reads CASSVSGRSGNTIYF. CDR3 bases: TGTGCCAGCAGTGTGAGCGGGCGCTCTGGAAACACCATATATTTT.

The J gene is TRBJ2-1, the V gene TRBV25-1, with TRBD2 matching 9 bases. Germline values: CDR1 MGHDK, CDR2 SYGVNS. Losses at the gene ends were 7 bases for V and 10 bases for J; bases not matched to a gene: 8. This CDR3 spans 13 amino acids. The CDR3 sequence is CASNPPGLAEQFF. In DNA form, the CDR3 reads TGTGCCAGCAACCCGCCGGGACTAGCCGAGCAGTTCTTC.

The chain carries TRBV5-4 and TRBJ1-1; 7 bases agree with TRBD1. The J segment lost 4 bases and the V segment lost 4 bases, leaving 7 bases of the junction unmatched. The germline V gene has CDR1 SGHNT and CDR2 YYREEE (reference sequence). The CDR3 is 14 amino acids. Here the CDR3 DNA reads TGTGCCAGCAGCCCGGGGTCAGGGGGCACTGAAGCTTTCTTT. It encodes CASSPGSGGTEAFF.

V usage is TRBV4-2 and J usage is TRBJ2-1; the match to TRBD2 covers 8 bases. With 4 bases clipped from V and 6 bases from J, the junction kept 11 bases outside the gene matches. CDR1 and CDR2 (germline): LGHNA, YNFKEQ. The CDR3 loop spans 16 amino acids. The CDR3 DNA sequence: TGTGCCAGCAGCCTCACCTTTAGCGGGAAAAGCAATGAGCAGTTCTTC. Translation: CASSLTFSGKSNEQFF.

The chain joins TRBV7-8 to TRBJ2-2, with 8 positions matching TRBD2. The CDR3 sequence is 15 residues long. V was pared by 4 bases and J by 3 bases, with 4 bases of the junction left unmatched. Germline CDR1 SGHVS, CDR2 FQNEAQ. CDR3 protein: CASSSGGKDTGELFF. In DNA form, the CDR3 reads TGTGCCAGCAGCTCGGGGGGGAAGGACACCGGGGAGCTGTTTTTT.

The V and J genes are TRBV11-2 and TRBJ1-6; a possible D gene is TRBD1 (5 bases). Germline values: CDR1 SGHAT, CDR2 FQNNGV. Trimming took 6 bases from V and 10 from J, leaving 13 bases between them. The CDR3 loop spans 13 amino acids. The CDR3 here is CASRGGVRSPLHF. CDR3 coding DNA: TGTGCCAGCAGGGGGGGAGTTCGATCACCCCTCCACTTT.